This T cell receptor (beta chain) stems from a study of shared clonotypes between healthy human individuals. Findings and caveats of the study: With few donors, the genetic and exposure-history diversity represented was limited.

For every subset, genomic DNA was evenly distributed across several immunoSEQ plates. Produced via immunoSEQ multiplex PCR; TCRdb's table is partial and in-frame only. The sample yields about 1 million clones, about 75% seen once. To note about this clone: The antigen remains undetermined.

Every donor, a Caucasian adult, lived in Nashville, Tennessee. The receptor was isolated from a man between 18 and 35 years old in good health. The sample consisted of memory CD4+ T cells sorted from blood. Noted subset: CD45RA-negative fraction.

DNA for the CDR3: TGTGCCAGCAGCAGGGGACAGCAAGAGACCCAGTACTTC. Its protein product is CASSRGQQETQYF. The chain uses TRBV7-2 and TRBJ2-5; 7 bases are shared with TRBD1. This CDR3 is 13 amino acids long. V lost 5 bases to trimming and J lost 2 bases; unmatched junction nucleotides: 2. Germline V gene data show CDR1 as SGHTA and CDR2 as FQGNSA. The whole variable domain, filled in from reference TRBV7-2 and TRBJ2-5, reads GAGVSQSPSNKVTEKGKDVELRCDPISGHTALYWYRQSLGQGLEFLIYFQGNSAPDKSGLPSDRFSAERTGGSVSTLTIQRTQQEDSAVYLCASSRGQQETQYFGPGTRLLVL.